These 31 T cell receptor beta chains came from one sample sequenced in a study of blood T cell repertoires in COVID-19 (dated by TCRdb to between 2020 and 2021). The library was prepared using the immunoSEQ multiplex PCR assay. Sourced from immuneACCESS, this table was stored by TCRdb with only in-frame sequences that have V and J called. A share of the clones is absent; for the studies checked, an unresolved V gene accounts for under half, and the remainder has no known explanation. In this sample the table shows 140,000 to 150,000 clones, 65% to 90% of which occur a single time. Approximately 10% of the sample is in the top ten clones. The sequencing sample was made of peripheral blood. The receptors were gathered from a man aged 60 to 69 with active or convalescent COVID-19.

The rearrangement links TRBV6-5 to TRBJ1-2, with D hard to call. Germline-derived CDR1 and CDR2 are MNHEY and SVGAGI. The length of the CDR3 is 13 residues. With 3 bases removed from V and 4 bases from J, the gap between germline ends came to 9 bases. CDR3 loop: CASSYGGIYGYTF. The CDR3 DNA sequence: TGTGCCAGCAGTTATGGCGGCATCTATGGCTACACCTTC.

The chain links TRBV7-8 to TRBJ2-5; D possibly corresponds to TRBD1 (6 bases). V lost 1 base and J 5 bases, leaving 14 bases between the germline ends. The CDR3 contains 15 residues. Germline V gene sequence: CDR1 SGHVS, CDR2 FQNEAQ. This chain's CDR3 is CASSLGQEPWETQYF. The CDR3 DNA sequence: TGTGCCAGCAGCTTAGGACAGGAACCTTGGGAGACCCAGTACTTC.

There are a few counts of this clone. The chain employs TRBV29-1 and TRBJ1-1; maybe TRBD1 (6 bases). The CDR3 contains 16 residues. CDR1 is SQVTM and CDR2 is ANQGSEA in the germline V gene. Between the trimmed V and J ends, which lost 4 bases and 0 bases, there was a span of 18 bases. CDR3 nucleotides: TGCAGCGTTGCAATGTCACAGGGCTACATGAACACTGAAGCTTTCTTT. It yields the protein CSVAMSQGYMNTEAFF.

This clone has only a few counts. The chain joins TRBV10-2 to TRBJ1-3, with TRBD1 identical over 7 bases. V trimming: 6 bases; J trimming: 2 bases; junction bases outside the gene matches: 4. From germline, CDR1 is WSHSY and CDR2 SAAADI. The CDR3 loop spans 14 amino acids. CDR3 in amino acids: CASSVTGTGNTIYF. CDR3 bases: TGCGCCAGCAGCGTGACAGGGACTGGAAACACCATATATTTT.

This clone was seen a few times. The J gene is TRBJ2-2, the V gene TRBV18; D uncertain. The V end lost 6 bases, the J end lost 7 bases, and 12 bases lay between the germline ends. CDR1 is KGHSH and CDR2 is LQKENI in the germline V gene. The length of the CDR3 is 13 residues. The CDR3 bases are TGTGCCAGCTCCCCAGGCGGATTCGGGGAGCTGTTTTTT. Translation: CASSPGGFGELFF.

This sequence joins TRBV5-4 and TRBJ2-5; TRBD2 matches at 14 bases. The CDR3 spans 15 residues. The junction had 0 bases not matched to a gene; V was cut back by 3 bases and J by 2 bases. Looked up from germline, CDR1 is SGHNT and CDR2 is YYREEE (reference sequence). CDR3: CASSWTSGGQETQYF. CDR3 DNA sequence: TGTGCCAGCAGCTGGACTAGCGGGGGGCAAGAGACCCAGTACTTC.

The V gene is TRBV6-5, the J gene TRBJ1-6; weak D call: TRBD1 (5 bases). The germline V gene encodes CDR1 MNHEY and CDR2 SVGAGI. The V end was cut by 7 bases, the J end by 0 bases, with 7 bases between. The CDR3 consists of 14 residues. The chain's CDR3 is CASTGISYNSPLHF. The CDR3 nucleotides are TGTGCCAGCACAGGGATCTCCTATAATTCACCCCTCCACTTT.

This sequence joins TRBV29-1 and TRBJ2-7; TRBD1 matches 7 bases. The ends lost 5 bases at V and 5 bases at J; junction bases unmatched: 6. There are 12 residues in the CDR3. Germline assignment: CDR1 SQVTM and CDR2 ANQGSEA. The CDR3 region has the DNA TGCAGCGTTAAGACAGGGTTCAACGAGCAGTACTTC. It codes for CSVKTGFNEQYF.

The V call is TRBV10-2, the J call TRBJ2-3; no clear D. V was shortened by 0 bases and J by 1 base, with 11 bases between the two germline ends. The CDR3 length is 16 residues. In germline, CDR1 is WSHSY, CDR2 SAAADI. CDR3: CASSESKAGRTDTQYF. In nucleotides, the CDR3 is TGCGCCAGCAGTGAGTCGAAGGCAGGTCGCACAGATACGCAGTATTTT.

The V and J genes are TRBV7-9 and TRBJ2-3, with 7 bases matching TRBD2. V lost 3 bases, J lost 10 bases, and 13 bases stayed unmatched. This CDR3 comprises 15 residues. CDR1 is SEHNR and CDR2 is FQNEAQ in the germline V gene (reference sequence). CDR3 DNA: TGTGCCAGCAGCTTGAGCGGGACCGAGAGATCACCGCAGTATTTT. Amino acids: CASSLSGTERSPQYF.

The chain couples TRBV7-2 to TRBJ2-6; D might be TRBD1 (5 bases). V lost 5 bases and J lost 0, with 17 bases in between. The germline gives CDR1 SGHTA, CDR2 FQGNSA. The CDR3 runs to 18 residues. CDR3 coding DNA: TGTGCCAGCAGCGGGGCGAGTTCCGTTTCCTCTGGGGCCAACGTCCTGACTTTC. Translating it yields CASSGASSVSSGANVLTF.

The chain has TRBV30 and TRBJ2-3, with D uncertain. V was clipped by 7 bases and J by 2 bases, with 4 bases between them. The CDR3 is made up of 10 amino acids. Germline assignment: CDR1 GTSNPN and CDR2 SVGIG (reference sequence). As DNA, the CDR3 is TGTGCCTCAGTCACAGATACGCAGTATTTT. Translated, it gives CASVTDTQYF.

The chain is built from TRBV6-2 or TRBV6-3 and TRBJ1-3; 7 bases agree with TRBD1. The J segment lost 0 bases and the V segment lost 5 bases, leaving 10 bases of the junction unmatched. The germline gives CDR1 MNHEY, CDR2 SVGEGT. CDR3 length: 17 residues. The CDR3 spells CASSAGGYNTSGNTIYF. CDR3 coding DNA: TGTGCCAGCAGTGCAGGGGGGTACAATACCTCTGGAAACACCATATATTTT.

V and J are TRBV5-4 and TRBJ1-6; tentative D call: TRBD1 (6 bases). The germline gives CDR1 SGHNT, CDR2 YYREEE (reference sequence). This CDR3 is built from 16 residues. V lost 2 bases, J lost 3 bases, and 12 bases lay in between. For the CDR3, the DNA is TGTGCCAGCAGCTTCAGGGGTTCCCTCTATAATTCACCCCTCCACTTT. Encoded protein: CASSFRGSLYNSPLHF.

The rearrangement joins TRBV6-1 to TRBJ2-1, with 8 bases matching TRBD2. The CDR3 length is 17 residues. The junction had 8 bases not matched to a gene; V was cut back by 4 bases and J by 0 bases. CDR1 and CDR2 (germline): MNHNS, SASEGT. CDR3 DNA: TGTGCCAGCAGTGCCGTCCAACTAGCGGCCTCCTACAATGAGCAGTTCTTC. It yields the protein CASSAVQLAASYNEQFF.

The chain combines TRBV5-1 with TRBJ2-1; 9 nucleotides match TRBD2. V was pared by 9 bases and J by 7 bases, with 14 bases of the junction left unmatched. The CDR3 extends over 15 amino acids. Germline lookup yields CDR1 SGHRS and CDR2 YFSETQ. The chain's CDR3 is CATSPSSGRMNEQFF. For the CDR3, the DNA is TGCGCCACCTCACCCAGTAGCGGGAGAATGAATGAGCAGTTCTTC.

This clone was seen a few times. The genes are TRBV2 and TRBJ2-7; 12 bases map to TRBD1. The CDR3 is 14 residues long. The V gene end was trimmed by 5 bases and the J gene end by 6 bases; junction bases not matched to a gene: 5. Germline V gene data show CDR1 as SNHLY and CDR2 as FYNNEI. CDR3 amino acids: CASSPGQGAFEQYF. CDR3 in DNA: TGTGCCAGCAGTCCGGGACAGGGGGCTTTCGAGCAGTACTTC.

This clone occurred once. The chain recombines TRBV10-3 with TRBJ2-7; TRBD2 aligns across 12 bases. The CDR3 has 17 amino acids. The V gene's germline CDR1 is ENHRY and CDR2 SYGVKD. The J segment lost 3 bases and the V segment lost 8 bases, leaving 14 bases of the junction unmatched. Here the CDR3 reads CAIGPRPLAGGDYEQYV. The CDR3 coding sequence is TGTGCCATCGGCCCGCGGCCACTAGCGGGAGGAGACTACGAGCAGTACGTC.

This chain joins TRBV10-2 and TRBJ2-7, with 7 bases matching TRBD1. Germline values: CDR1 WSHSY, CDR2 SAAADI. J lost 9 bases, V lost 0 bases, and 8 bases had no gene match. The CDR3 is 14 amino acids. CDR3 DNA sequence: TGCGCCAGCAGTGAGTCTCAGGGGGATCGACGGCAGTACGTC. Encoded protein: CASSESQGDRRQYV.

The chain joins TRBV11-2 to TRBJ2-2, with a possible D match to TRBD1 (6 bases). The CDR3 covers 13 residues. Germline values: CDR1 SGHAT, CDR2 FQNNGV. V gave up 7 bases and J gave up 3 bases, with 9 bases separating them. The CDR3 is CASTQGYTGELFF. The CDR3 DNA reads as TGTGCCAGCACCCAGGGGTACACCGGGGAGCTGTTTTTT.

V gene TRBV6-5 combines with J gene TRBJ1-4; perhaps TRBD1 as D (5 bases). The V gene lost 2 bases and the J gene lost 4 bases, with 8 bases spanning the gap. This CDR3 comprises 14 residues. Germline values: CDR1 MNHEY, CDR2 SVGAGI. Here the CDR3 DNA reads TGTGCCAGCAGTTACACGGGGGGTAATGAAAAACTGTTTTTT. It specifies CASSYTGGNEKLFF.

The chain carries TRBV5-1 and TRBJ1-1; possible D gene TRBD1, 6 bases. The CDR3 runs 15 residues. V was pared by 6 bases and J by 4 bases, with 19 bases between. Germline loops: CDR1 SGHRS, CDR2 YFSETQ. The CDR3 nucleotides read TGCGCCAGCAACCCAAACAGGGCCGCAACCACTGAAGCTTTCTTT. Protein sequence: CASNPNRAATTEAFF. The whole variable domain, remainder taken from reference TRBV5-1 and TRBJ1-1, is KAGVTQTPRYLIKTRGQQVTLSCSPISGHRSVSWYQQTPGQGLQFLFEYFSETQRNKGNFPGRFSGRQFSNSRSEMNVSTLELGDSALYLCASNPNRAATTEAFFGQGTRLTVV.

The V call is TRBV9, the J call TRBJ1-2; 9 bases agree with TRBD1. The V gene's germline CDR1 is SGDLS and CDR2 YYNGEE. With 0 bases clipped from V and 1 base from J, the junction kept 1 base outside the gene matches. This CDR3 spans 15 amino acids. The CDR3 nucleotides are TGTGCCAGCAGCGTAGACAGGGGGCGTAACTATGGCTACACCTTC. This codes for CASSVDRGRNYGYTF.

V is TRBV10-2 and J is TRBJ2-7; TRBD2 is a possible D gene (5 bases). The CDR3 spans 10 residues. V shed 10 bases and J shed 4 bases, with 8 bases lying between them. Germline CDR1 and CDR2: WSHSY and SAAADI. The CDR3 nucleotides are TGCGCCAAAAAGCGGTACGAGCAGTACGTC. Protein: CAKKRYEQYV.

The chain uses TRBV2 and TRBJ2-3; 10 nucleotides match TRBD2. The CDR3 loop spans 14 amino acids. The germline gives CDR1 SNHLY, CDR2 FYNNEI. V lost 8 bases and J lost 1; bases outside the gene matches: 3. The CDR3 sequence is CASGAGGGTDTQYF. The CDR3 DNA is TGTGCCAGCGGAGCGGGGGGGGGCACAGATACGCAGTATTTT.

In DNA form, the CDR3 reads TGTGCCAGCAGGGTTAGCGGGGGGGCCGACCAAGAGACCCAGTACTTC. Translated, it gives CASRVSGGADQETQYF. The chain links TRBV2 to TRBJ2-5; 11 bases agree with TRBD2. The CDR3 has 16 residues. Per germline, CDR1 SNHLY and CDR2 FYNNEI. V trimming: 6 bases; J trimming: 0 bases; junction bases outside the gene matches: 6.

The genes are TRBV10-2 and TRBJ1-5; D unclear. Germline CDR1 is WSHSY and CDR2 is SAAADI. V shed 4 bases and J shed 7 bases, with 11 bases lying between them. There are 13 residues in the CDR3. CDR3 sequence reads: CASSGPGEQPQHF. The CDR3 nucleotides read TGCGCCAGCAGTGGCCCTGGGGAGCAGCCCCAGCATTTT.

This chain joins TRBV18 and TRBJ1-6; D perhaps matches TRBD1 (5 bases). The CDR3 has 14 amino acids. The germline CDR1 and CDR2 sequences are KGHSH and LQKENI. The V gene lost 6 bases and the J gene lost 9 bases, with 15 bases spanning the gap. The DNA for the CDR3 is TGTGCCAGCTCTTCCTCGGGGGTTAGTTCACCCCTCCACTTT. This encodes CASSSSGVSSPLHF. The full variable domain, with the rest looked up from reference TRBV18 and TRBJ1-6, is NAGVMQNPRHLVRRRGQEARLRCSPMKGHSHVYWYRQLPEEGLKFMVYLQKENIIDESGMPKERFSAEFPKEGPSILRIQQVVRGDSAAYFCASSSSGVSSPLHFGNGTRLTVT.

The V and J genes are TRBV4-1 and TRBJ1-4; 12 positions match TRBD1. Germline assignment: CDR1 MGHRA and CDR2 YSYEKL. There are 16 residues in the CDR3. V was clipped by 0 bases and J by 8 bases; unmatched bases: 4. The CDR3 DNA reads TGCGCCAGCAGCCAAGAAGCTGGGACAGGGGGCGAAAAACTGTTTTTT. As protein: CASSQEAGTGGEKLFF.

The rearrangement links TRBV18 to TRBJ2-5, with 7 bases aligning to TRBD1. The V gene end was trimmed by 5 bases and the J gene end by 5 bases; junction bases not matched to a gene: 8. The CDR3 is made up of 14 amino acids. The germline gives CDR1 KGHSH, CDR2 LQKENI. This CDR3 reads CASSATGPEETQYF. CDR3 in DNA: TGTGCCAGCTCAGCGACAGGGCCGGAGGAGACCCAGTACTTC.

The chain recombines TRBV9 with TRBJ2-1; TRBD2 agrees at 7 bases. This CDR3 is built from 14 residues. Trimming at V came to 0 bases and at J to 6 bases, leaving 3 bases not matched to a gene. CDR1 is SGDLS and CDR2 is YYNGEE in the germline V gene. CDR3 nucleotides: TGTGCCAGCAGCGTAGGAGGCGGGAGCAATGAGCAGTTCTTC. This codes for CASSVGGGSNEQFF.